Each of the 21 T cell receptor beta chains below was sequenced from the same sample in a study of T cells in localized non-small cell lung cancer (TCRdb year 2020). The method behind the library was the immunoSEQ multiplex PCR assay. Here the immuneACCESS table is served through TCRdb, limited to in-frame sequences with V and J called. Missing clones are a known gap in these copies; in checked studies unresolved V genes cover under half, and the rest lacks a known reason. The sample contains 35,000 to 40,000 clones, about 86% of them found a single time. Of the sample, about 6.4% falls within the top ten clones. Sample: peripheral blood, taken before any cancer treatment. Source of these receptors: a man between 40 and 75 years old with stage I lung adenocarcinoma.

This clone showed up just a few times. The chain links TRBV9 to TRBJ2-3; 14 bases map to TRBD2. After removal of 3 bases from V and 7 bases from J, the junction contained 7 bases not matched to a gene. From germline, CDR1 is SGDLS and CDR2 YYNGEE. This CDR3 has 16 amino acids. DNA for the CDR3: TGTGCCAGCAGCGAGAAGACTAGCGGGAGGGGAAATACGCAGTATTTT. It yields the protein CASSEKTSGRGNTQYF. The entire variable domain, with the rest obtained from reference TRBV9 and TRBJ2-3, is as follows: DSGVTQTPKHLITATGQRVTLRCSPRSGDLSVYWYQQSLDQGLQFLIQYYNGEERAKGNILERFSAQQFPDLHSELNLSSLELGDSALYFCASSEKTSGRGNTQYFGPGTRLTVL.

This clone was counted a single time. CDR3 sequence: CASRTGTSGYNEQFF. CDR3 in DNA: TGTGCCAGCAGAACCGGGACTAGCGGATACAATGAGCAGTTCTTC. The chain employs TRBV6-5 and TRBJ2-1; TRBD2 aligns across 11 bases. Germline assignment: CDR1 MNHEY and CDR2 SVGAGI. Trimming cost V 6 bases and J 4 bases; bases outside gene matches: 5. The CDR3 has 15 residues.

The rearrangement links TRBV19 to TRBJ2-2; D uncertain. This CDR3 comprises 12 residues. From germline, CDR1 is LNHDA and CDR2 SQIVND (reference sequence). V was cut by 3 bases and J by 5 bases, with 4 bases left in between. CDR3 coding DNA: TGTGCCAGTAGTATTGGTACCGGGGAGCTGTTTTTT. Translated: CASSIGTGELFF.

The genes are TRBV27 and TRBJ1-2, with D hard to call. Germline V gives CDR1 MNHEY, CDR2 SMNVEV (reference sequence). The V gene lost 2 bases and the J gene lost 7 bases, with 11 bases spanning the gap. The CDR3 is 13 residues long. The CDR3 spells CASSLPGMGGYTF. The CDR3, as DNA: TGTGCCAGCAGTTTACCAGGCATGGGTGGCTACACCTTC.

The chain uses TRBV19 and TRBJ2-2, with TRBD2 matching over 8 bases. Trimming removed 7 bases from V and 3 bases from J; junction bases left unmatched: 4. Germline values: CDR1 LNHDA, CDR2 SQIVND (reference sequence). The CDR3 covers 14 residues. The CDR3 sequence: CASTKAGDTGELFF. The CDR3 DNA sequence: TGTGCCAGTACTAAAGCGGGAGACACCGGGGAGCTGTTTTTT.

V and J are TRBV5-4 and TRBJ2-2; D may be TRBD1 or TRBD2 (5 bases each). The CDR3 consists of 15 residues. V was pared by 3 bases and J by 6 bases, with 15 bases between. CDR1 is SGHNT, CDR2 YYREEE, per germline (reference sequence). The CDR3: CASSWGGGPAGELFF. For the CDR3, the DNA is TGTGCCAGCAGCTGGGGTGGGGGACCGGCCGGGGAGCTGTTTTTT.

The chain uses TRBV11-1 and TRBJ2-7; D is undetermined. Germline V gene sequence: CDR1 SGHAT, CDR2 FQDESV (reference sequence). This CDR3 has 17 residues. V was shortened by 1 base and J by 0 bases, with 16 bases between the two germline ends. The CDR3 reads CASSLEGFGRSSYEQYF. CDR3 coding DNA: TGTGCCAGCAGCTTAGAAGGGTTCGGCAGGAGCTCCTACGAGCAGTACTTC.

This clone was observed a few times. CDR3 amino acids: CAWSGHLARSQETQYF. As DNA, the CDR3 is TGTGCCTGGAGTGGGCATCTAGCGAGGTCCCAAGAGACCCAGTACTTC. This rearrangement joins TRBV30 to TRBJ2-5, with D perhaps TRBD2 (6 bases). V dropped 1 base and J dropped 1 base, with 16 bases sitting between them. This CDR3 is 16 amino acids long. Germline CDR1 and CDR2: GTSNPN and SVGIG (reference sequence).

This clone was detected once. The V gene is TRBV5-1, the J gene TRBJ2-4; D gene ambiguous. Trimming removed 4 bases from V and 0 bases from J, with 17 bases in between. The CDR3 spans 17 residues. The germline V gene has CDR1 SGHRS and CDR2 YFSETQ. The CDR3 here is CASSPVESLLAKNIQYF. The CDR3 DNA sequence: TGCGCCAGCAGCCCTGTCGAGAGTTTGCTAGCCAAAAACATTCAGTACTTC.

In DNA form, the CDR3 reads TGTGCCAGCAGTCGTAATCTAGACTACGAGCAGTACTTC. This codes for CASSRNLDYEQYF. The rearrangement joins TRBV6-5 to TRBJ2-7, with D uncertain. The ends were cut back, 5 bases at V and 3 bases at J, with 11 bases in the middle. The germline CDR1 and CDR2 sequences are MNHEY and SVGAGI. The CDR3 has 13 residues.

This clone appeared once. This rearrangement joins TRBV13 to TRBJ1-2; TRBD1 is a possible D gene (5 bases). V was cut by 0 bases and J by 2 bases, with 10 bases left in between. This CDR3 has 15 residues. The V gene's germline CDR1 is PRHDT and CDR2 FYEKMQ (reference sequence). CDR3 sequence (DNA): TGTGCCAGCAGCTTAGGGACAGTGGGAAACTATGGCTACACCTTC. Translation: CASSLGTVGNYGYTF.

The genes are TRBV28 and TRBJ1-5; TRBD1 matches at 11 bases. The ends lost 6 bases at V and 7 bases at J; junction bases unmatched: 8. Germline V lookup: CDR1 MDHEN, CDR2 SYDVKM. This CDR3 comprises 15 residues. DNA for the CDR3: TGTGCCAGCAGCTGGGACAGGGGGTCGTTACAGCCCCAGCATTTT. It is translated as CASSWDRGSLQPQHF.

This rearrangement joins TRBV29-1 to TRBJ2-7, with TRBD1 as a possible D gene (5 bases). CDR1 is SQVTM and CDR2 is ANQGSEA in the germline V gene. V lost 4 bases, J lost 2 bases, and 6 bases lay in between. The CDR3 spans 11 residues. The CDR3 DNA reads as TGCAGCGTTGCCAGGGCCTACGAGCAGTACTTC. Protein product: CSVARAYEQYF.

The V gene is TRBV29-1, the J gene TRBJ2-3; no reliable D call. The CDR3 totals 13 residues. Trimming pared 6 bases from V and 0 bases from J, leaving 10 bases between. Germline assignment: CDR1 SQVTM and CDR2 ANQGSEA. CDR3 sequence reads: CSVGPSSTDTQYF. The CDR3 coding sequence is TGCAGCGTCGGGCCCTCTAGCACAGATACGCAGTATTTT.

The V gene is TRBV15, the J gene TRBJ2-3; perhaps TRBD1 as D (6 bases). This CDR3 spans 15 amino acids. Germline CDR1 is LNHNV and CDR2 is YYDKDF (reference sequence). The ends were cut back, 0 bases at V and 7 bases at J, with 14 bases in the middle. The CDR3 here is CATSRDGAGQHTQYF. CDR3 DNA: TGTGCCACCAGCAGAGATGGTGCAGGACAGCATACGCAGTATTTT.

The V call is TRBV6-1, the J call TRBJ2-2, with 9 positions matching TRBD1. This CDR3 has 15 residues. Germline CDR1 and CDR2: MNHNS and SASEGT. Losses at the gene ends were 7 bases for V and 6 bases for J; bases not matched to a gene: 9. The CDR3 DNA is TGTGCCAGCATAGGGACAGGGAGTTTAGCCGGGGAGCTGTTTTTT. Amino acids: CASIGTGSLAGELFF.

This clone occurred once. The chain has TRBV28 and TRBJ2-3; TRBD2 is a possible D gene (5 bases). With 2 bases removed from V and 2 bases from J, the gap between germline ends came to 8 bases. Germline V gene sequence: CDR1 MDHEN, CDR2 SYDVKM. The CDR3 is 14 residues long. CDR3 in DNA: TGTGCCAGCAGTTTAGCGGGTGCCACAGATACGCAGTATTTT. This gives the protein CASSLAGATDTQYF.

The CDR3 spells CASSQDPGTSGYEQYF. The CDR3 DNA follows: TGCGCCAGCAGCCAAGATCCAGGGACTAGCGGATACGAGCAGTACTTC. The gene calls are TRBV4-1 and TRBJ2-7; 11 nucleotides match TRBD2. V shed 0 bases, J shed 4 bases, and the junction held 5 bases outside the gene matches. In germline, CDR1 is MGHRA, CDR2 YSYEKL. The CDR3 sequence is 16 residues long.

The chain couples TRBV4-1 to TRBJ2-1, with a tentative D call TRBD2 (6 bases). This CDR3 has 13 amino acids. Trimming left V 1 base short and J 8 bases short, with 9 bases between. Germline CDR1 MGHRA, CDR2 YSYEKL. Here the CDR3 DNA reads TGCGCCAGCAGCCAAGGACTAGAGGATGAGCAGTTCTTC. Translated, it gives CASSQGLEDEQFF.

In its sample, this clone was seen once. This chain links TRBV27 with TRBJ2-2; D is uncertain. This CDR3 is 14 amino acids long. The germline gives CDR1 MNHEY, CDR2 SMNVEV (reference sequence). V lost 3 bases to trimming and J lost 5 bases, with 10 bases between them. The CDR3 DNA follows: TGTGCCAGCAGTTTTTTAGGTCGGACCGGGGAGCTGTTTTTT. The encoded protein is CASSFLGRTGELFF.

The chain employs TRBV7-2 and TRBJ2-3; a possible D gene is TRBD1 (5 bases). Germline CDR1 and CDR2: SGHTA and FQGNSA. Trimming removed 3 bases at V and 0 bases at J, with 10 bases between. The CDR3 is 15 amino acids. This CDR3 reads CASSFQGGSTDTQYF. CDR3 DNA: TGTGCCAGCAGCTTCCAGGGTGGGAGCACAGATACGCAGTATTTT.